The rows below give T cell receptor beta chains drawn from one sample of a study of CD4 T cells in relation to SARS-CoV-2 and coronaviruses. Produced via immunoSEQ multiplex PCR; TCRdb's table is partial and in-frame only. The table has some 21,000 clones, 76% seen once. No antigen is known for these receptors. The sequenced sample consisted of CD4+ T cells from PBMCs, cultured in vitro. The receptors derive from a human donor in good health. Both conserved end residues are part of each CDR3. D genes are given only for firm matches. Rows may omit the clone size; those that give it use once, few, many or a size class.

cdr3_aa | cdr3_nt | j_call | d_call | v_call | clone_size
CASSLRTGGATDTQYF | TGCGCCAGCAGCCTCAGGACAGGGGGAGCTACAGATACGCAGTATTTT | TRBJ2-3 | TRBD1 | TRBV5-1 | -
CASSPSHDRETQYF | TGTGCCAGCAGCCCCAGCCACGATAGAGAGACCCAGTACTTC | TRBJ2-5 | - | TRBV11-2 | -
CASSRGLAEGLRTYEQYF | TGTGCCAGCAGCAGGGGACTAGCGGAGGGATTACGGACCTACGAGCAGTACTTC | TRBJ2-7 | TRBD2 | TRBV11-2 | once
CASSFAGRVVTGELFF | TGTGCCAGCAGTTTCGCCGGGAGGGTGGTCACCGGGGAGCTGTTTTTT | TRBJ2-2 | TRBD2 | TRBV27 | -
CASSNTPGRGTEAFF | TGTGCCAGCAGCAATACCCCAGGGAGGGGCACTGAAGCTTTCTTT | TRBJ1-1 | - | TRBV3-1/TRBV3-2 | -
CASSLRGRGRYEQYF | TGTGCCAGCAGCTTAAGGGGTCGGGGTCGCTACGAGCAGTACTTC | TRBJ2-7 | - | TRBV11-2 | once
CASSTPPGSYNEQFF | TGTGCCAGCAGCACGCCACCCGGCTCCTACAATGAGCAGTTCTTC | TRBJ2-1 | - | TRBV9 | -
CATMGDSYEQYF | TGTGCCACCATGGGGGATTCCTACGAGCAGTACTTC | TRBJ2-7 | - | TRBV28 | -
CASSAGTEETQYF | TGTGCCAGCAGCGCCGGGACAGAAGAGACCCAGTACTTC | TRBJ2-5 | TRBD1 | TRBV7-3 | -
CASSRFGAGTDEKLFF | TGTGCCAGTAGTCGGTTTGGAGCAGGGACAGATGAAAAACTGTTTTTT | TRBJ1-4 | TRBD1 | TRBV19 | -
CASSFRDNRGYTF | TGTGCCAGTAGCTTCCGGGACAATCGAGGCTACACCTTC | TRBJ1-2 | - | TRBV19 | -
CASSDSNQPQHF | TGTGCCAGCAGCGACAGCAATCAGCCCCAGCATTTT | TRBJ1-5 | - | TRBV6-5 | -
CASSYSPGQGDGEQFF | TGTGCCAGCAGTTACTCCCCGGGACAGGGGGACGGTGAGCAGTTCTTC | TRBJ2-1 | TRBD1 | TRBV6-2/TRBV6-3 | -
CATSDWQGEDTQYF | TGTGCCACCAGTGATTGGCAGGGGGAAGATACGCAGTATTTT | TRBJ2-3 | TRBD1 | TRBV24-1 | -
CASSLAGSLNTEAFF | TGCGCCAGCAGCTTGGCAGGGTCCCTGAACACTGAAGCTTTCTTT | TRBJ1-1 | - | TRBV5-1 | -
CASSLPVIGEKLFF | TGTGCCAGCAGTTTACCAGTGATAGGTGAAAAACTGTTTTTT | TRBJ1-4 | - | TRBV28 | -
CASSPNYLSGANVLTF | TGTGCCAGCTCACCAAATTATTTATCTGGGGCCAACGTCCTGACTTTC | TRBJ2-6 | - | TRBV18 | -
CAIWDRESGNTIYF | TGTGCCATCTGGGACAGGGAATCCGGAAACACCATATATTTT | TRBJ1-3 | TRBD1 | TRBV10-3 | -
CASRWGKDYEQYF | TGCGCCAGCAGGTGGGGCAAGGACTACGAGCAGTACTTC | TRBJ2-7 | - | TRBV5-1 | -
CASSLAYRGKAFF | TGTGCCAGCAGTTTAGCCTACAGGGGGAAAGCTTTCTTT | TRBJ1-1 | TRBD1 | TRBV12-3/TRBV12-4 | once
CASSSDRDIFRAFF | TGTGCCAGCAGCTCGGACAGGGACATTTTTCGCGCTTTCTTT | TRBJ1-1 | TRBD1 | TRBV7-9 | -
CASSPGGLAEYNEQFF | TGTGCCAGCAGCCCCGGGGGACTAGCGGAGTACAATGAGCAGTTCTTC | TRBJ2-1 | TRBD2 | TRBV9 | -
CAIQPPIRGGYGYTF | TGTGCCATCCAACCCCCTATCAGGGGTGGCTATGGCTACACCTTC | TRBJ1-2 | - | TRBV28 | -
CASSPTSSGQGSQPQHF | TGTGCCAGCAGCCCCACCTCCTCCGGACAGGGCAGTCAGCCCCAGCATTTT | TRBJ1-5 | TRBD1 | TRBV7-8 | -
CASSLDGTGGFYGYTF | TGTGCCAGCAGCTTAGACGGGACAGGGGGCTTCTATGGCTACACCTTC | TRBJ1-2 | TRBD1 | TRBV7-2 | -
CASSLAGVAGGRSYNEQFF | TGCGCCAGCAGCTTGGCCGGGGTAGCGGGAGGCAGGTCCTACAATGAGCAGTTCTTC | TRBJ2-1 | TRBD2 | TRBV5-1 | -
CASSTGGSNQPQHF | TGTGCCAGTAGTACAGGGGGTAGCAATCAGCCCCAGCATTTT | TRBJ1-5 | TRBD1 | TRBV19 | few
CASSPLADLYNEQFF | TGCGCCAGCAGCCCACTAGCGGACCTCTACAATGAGCAGTTCTTC | TRBJ2-1 | TRBD2 | TRBV5-1 | -
CASSYQLAGYEQFF | TGTGCCAGCAGTTACCAACTAGCGGGATATGAGCAGTTCTTC | TRBJ2-1 | TRBD2 | TRBV6-2/TRBV6-3 | -
CSVGGASSYEQYF | TGCAGCGTTGGCGGGGCATCCTCCTACGAGCAGTACTTC | TRBJ2-7 | - | TRBV29-1 | few
CATSRGDRTNYGYTF | TGTGCCACCAGCAGGGGAGACAGAACTAACTATGGCTACACCTTC | TRBJ1-2 | - | TRBV15 | -
CASSSWTGTNTEAFF | TGTGCCAGCAGTTCGTGGACAGGGACGAACACTGAAGCTTTCTTT | TRBJ1-1 | TRBD1 | TRBV6-5 | -
CSVAYRDRSGYTF | TGCAGCGTTGCATACCGGGACAGGAGTGGCTACACCTTC | TRBJ1-2 | TRBD1 | TRBV29-1 | -
CASSSWDSGGYTF | TGTGCCAGCAGCTCCTGGGATTCCGGTGGCTACACCTTC | TRBJ1-2 | - | TRBV7-8 | -
CASSYTYGYQETQYF | TGTGCCAGCAGCTATACTTACGGGTACCAAGAGACCCAGTACTTC | TRBJ2-5 | - | TRBV27 | once
CASSPRSLGGEQYF | TGTGCCAGCAGCCCGCGCTCCTTGGGAGGTGAGCAGTACTTC | TRBJ2-7 | - | TRBV3-1/TRBV3-2 | -
CASSLSEEYSYEQYF | TGTGCCAGCAGTCTCTCGGAGGAGTACTCCTACGAGCAGTACTTC | TRBJ2-7 | - | TRBV7-9 | -
CASSQILGARGEQYF | TGCGCCAGCAGCCAAATCTTGGGGGCCCGGGGGGAGCAGTACTTC | TRBJ2-7 | - | TRBV4-1 | -
CASSPGLRSTDTQYF | TGTGCCAGCTCGCCGGGACTTCGAAGCACAGATACGCAGTATTTT | TRBJ2-3 | - | TRBV18 | -
CASSQFNRGSTDTQYF | TGCGCCAGCAGCCAATTCAACAGGGGATCAACGGATACGCAGTATTTT | TRBJ2-3 | TRBD1 | TRBV4-1 | -
CASSLSPGRSTNEKLFF | TGCGCCAGCAGCTTGTCCCCAGGGAGAAGCACTAATGAAAAACTGTTTTTT | TRBJ1-4 | - | TRBV5-1 | -
CASSLMGQAPGNTIYF | TGTGCCAGCAGCTTAATGGGACAGGCCCCTGGAAACACCATATATTTT | TRBJ1-3 | TRBD1 | TRBV7-3 | once
CASSLISGNQILNEQFF | TGTGCCAGCAGTTTAATTAGCGGGAACCAAATCCTAAATGAGCAGTTCTTC | TRBJ2-1 | TRBD2 | TRBV28 | few
CASSESSGTEAFF | TGTGCCAGCAGTGAGTCGAGCGGCACTGAAGCTTTCTTT | TRBJ1-1 | - | TRBV6-4 | -
CASSQDRVRRQETQYF | TGCGCCAGCAGCCAAGATCGGGTCAGGAGGCAAGAGACCCAGTACTTC | TRBJ2-5 | - | TRBV4-1 | -
CASSLASDNEQFF | TGTGCCAGCAGCTTAGCTAGCGACAATGAGCAGTTCTTC | TRBJ2-1 | - | TRBV7-3 | -
CASSSPGLGSYNEQFF | TGTGCCAGCAGTTCCCCAGGGCTAGGCTCCTACAATGAGCAGTTCTTC | TRBJ2-1 | - | TRBV6-5 | few
CASKKGGLGDTQYF | TGCGCCAGCAAAAAAGGTGGATTGGGGGATACGCAGTATTTT | TRBJ2-3 | - | TRBV5-1 | -
CASSTGSRLADTQYF | TGTGCCAGCAGCACAGGGTCTAGATTAGCGGATACGCAGTATTTT | TRBJ2-3 | - | TRBV27 | -
CAIRQTPEVGGYTF | TGTGCCATCAGGCAGACACCCGAGGTGGGAGGCTACACCTTC | TRBJ1-2 | - | TRBV10-3 | -
CSASRDDYGYTF | TGCAGTGCTAGTCGGGACGACTATGGCTACACCTTC | TRBJ1-2 | - | TRBV20-1 | -
CASSDEALNSRNQPQHF | TGTGCCAGCAGTGATGAGGCCCTCAATTCACGCAATCAGCCCCAGCATTTT | TRBJ1-5 | - | TRBV2 | once
CASSAEGAGGYNEQFF | TGTGCCAGCAGCGCTGAGGGAGCGGGAGGATACAATGAGCAGTTCTTC | TRBJ2-1 | TRBD2 | TRBV7-8 | -
CASSPRGKETQYF | TGTGCCAGCAGCCCCCGGGGGAAAGAGACCCAGTACTTC | TRBJ2-5 | - | TRBV11-3 | -
CASSSAGQGVSGYTF | TGTGCCAGCAGTTCCGCGGGACAGGGGGTATCTGGCTACACCTTC | TRBJ1-2 | TRBD1 | TRBV28 | -
CASSYGGGHSGNTIYF | TGTGCCAGCAGTTACGGTGGGGGCCACTCTGGAAACACCATATATTTT | TRBJ1-3 | - | TRBV6-5 | few
CASSPNEGGRTGELFF | TGTGCCAGCTCACCCAACGAGGGAGGGCGGACCGGGGAGCTGTTTTTT | TRBJ2-2 | TRBD2 | TRBV18 | -